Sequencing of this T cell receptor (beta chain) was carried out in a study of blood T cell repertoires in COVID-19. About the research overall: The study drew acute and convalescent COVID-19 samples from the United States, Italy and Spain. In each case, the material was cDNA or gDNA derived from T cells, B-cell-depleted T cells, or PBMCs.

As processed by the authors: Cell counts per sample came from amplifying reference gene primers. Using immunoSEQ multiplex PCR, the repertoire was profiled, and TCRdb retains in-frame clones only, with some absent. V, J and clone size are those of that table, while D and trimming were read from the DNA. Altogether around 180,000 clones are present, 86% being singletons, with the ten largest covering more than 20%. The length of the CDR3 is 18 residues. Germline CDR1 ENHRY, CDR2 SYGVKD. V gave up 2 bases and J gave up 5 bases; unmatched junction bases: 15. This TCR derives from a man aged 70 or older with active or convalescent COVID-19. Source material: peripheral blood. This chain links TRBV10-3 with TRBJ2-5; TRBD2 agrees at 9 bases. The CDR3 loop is CAISEPSSGGRSGETQYF. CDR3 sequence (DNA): TGTGCCATCAGTGAGCCGAGTAGCGGGGGCCGGAGTGGGGAGACCCAGTACTTC.